The clone carrying this T cell receptor (beta chain) was found a few times. Its antigen is unidentified. Each CDR3 protein gets one entry after TCRdb re-called the 5' RACE reads with MiXCR. This sample has about half a million distinct CDR3 sequences, with roughly 18% found just once. The data stem from a study of T-cell memory formation after mild COVID-19. Notes on the study in general: Balance between CD4 and CD8 was seen in clones contracting day 15 to 85, and a CD4+ lean was seen in later expanders.

Source material: PBMCs or a T cell subset sorted from them (not recorded which). The source of this sequence is an adult woman who had mild COVID-19 (a few samples of this study predate the infection). Cell type and time point are not known.

The chain's CDR3 is CASSYSRGAEQYF. The DNA of the CDR3 is TGTGCCAGCAGTTACTCGAGGGGAGCCGAGCAGTACTTC. J is TRBJ2-7 and V is TRBV6-5; possibly TRBD1 or TRBD2 for D (5 bases each). Germline values: CDR1 MNHEY, CDR2 SVGAGI. CDR3 length: 13 amino acids. V shed 0 bases and J shed 6 bases, with 9 bases lying between them.